These T cell receptor beta chains were read from a single sample in a study of Tregs in tolerant kidney transplant recipients. Data came from immunoSEQ multiplex PCR; TCRdb stores just in-frame clones and leaves some out. The sample contains about 81,000 clones, 75% to 95% of which appear only once. The starting material was CD4+ T cells from blood (PBMCs), obtained 24 months after the transplant. Every receptor here comes from a human patient who received a combined kidney and bone marrow transplant. Part of the T cells may come from the graft donor. CDR3s include the opening cysteine and the closing phenylalanine or tryptophan. The order of the fields is clone size, J gene, V gene, D gene, CDR3 DNA, CDR3 protein. A D gene is named only where the DNA matches it firmly. Clone size is given for some rows only: seen once, a few or many times, or a class if the clone is expanded.

clone_size: .
j_call: TRBJ1-2
v_call: TRBV4-3
d_call: .
cdr3_nt: TGCGCCAGCAGCCAAGCCGACAGGACGGGTGGCTACACCTTC
cdr3_aa: CASSQADRTGGYTF

clone_size: .
j_call: TRBJ2-5
v_call: TRBV5-4
d_call: TRBD2
cdr3_nt: TGTGCCACCAGGACTAGCGGGTTCGTGCAGACCCAGTACTTC
cdr3_aa: CATRTSGFVQTQYF

clone_size: once
j_call: TRBJ1-2
v_call: TRBV4-1
d_call: .
cdr3_nt: TGCGCCAGCAGCCAAGAGACAGGAGTAAGTCCTGGCTACACCTTC
cdr3_aa: CASSQETGVSPGYTF

clone_size: few
j_call: TRBJ1-1
v_call: TRBV5-1
d_call: TRBD1
cdr3_nt: TGCGCCAGCAGCTTGCAGGGGGCTGTCACTGAAGCTTTCTTT
cdr3_aa: CASSLQGAVTEAFF

clone_size: .
j_call: TRBJ2-6
v_call: TRBV10-3
d_call: .
cdr3_nt: TGTGCCATAGGGGGAACCGGGGCCAACGTCCTGACTTTC
cdr3_aa: CAIGGTGANVLTF

clone_size: .
j_call: TRBJ1-2
v_call: TRBV7-2
d_call: .
cdr3_nt: TGTGCCAGCAGTAACAACGGGGGTACGGTCGGGGGCTACACCTTC
cdr3_aa: CASSNNGGTVGGYTF

clone_size: .
j_call: TRBJ2-5
v_call: TRBV18
d_call: .
cdr3_nt: TGTGCCAGCTCACTCTGGGCTAGCAGTCAGGAGACCCAGTACTTC
cdr3_aa: CASSLWASSQETQYF

clone_size: .
j_call: TRBJ2-5
v_call: TRBV27
d_call: .
cdr3_nt: TGTGCCAGCAGTTTTAGAGAGACCCAGTACTTC
cdr3_aa: CASSFRETQYF

clone_size: .
j_call: TRBJ1-2
v_call: TRBV5-1
d_call: .
cdr3_nt: TGCGCCAGCAGTAAGAAGGGGGACCCGGGTTTTGGCTACACCTTC
cdr3_aa: CASSKKGDPGFGYTF

clone_size: .
j_call: TRBJ2-1
v_call: TRBV11-2
d_call: TRBD1
cdr3_nt: TGTGCCAGCAGCTTGCGTAGGGACAGGGGTCCCCACAATGAGCAGTTCTTC
cdr3_aa: CASSLRRDRGPHNEQFF

clone_size: .
j_call: TRBJ2-3
v_call: TRBV2
d_call: .
cdr3_nt: TGTGCCAGCAGTGAAAGGACCCAGGGTTTGGATACGCAGTATTTT
cdr3_aa: CASSERTQGLDTQYF

clone_size: .
j_call: TRBJ2-5
v_call: TRBV7-2
d_call: .
cdr3_nt: TGTGCCAGCAGCCTAGGCCGGGGGACCCAGTACTTC
cdr3_aa: CASSLGRGTQYF

clone_size: .
j_call: TRBJ2-2
v_call: TRBV10-3
d_call: .
cdr3_nt: TGTGCCATCAACAGGCAGGAGCCGAACACCGGGGAGCTGTTTTTT
cdr3_aa: CAINRQEPNTGELFF

clone_size: .
j_call: TRBJ1-1
v_call: TRBV14
d_call: .
cdr3_nt: TGTGCCAGCAGCCGAGCGGGGGGAGGCACTGAAGCTTTCTTT
cdr3_aa: CASSRAGGGTEAFF

clone_size: .
j_call: TRBJ2-7
v_call: TRBV7-2
d_call: .
cdr3_nt: TGTGCCAGCAGCTGGGTAGACTCTCCCTACCTTTCCTACGAGCAGTACTTC
cdr3_aa: CASSWVDSPYLSYEQYF

clone_size: few
j_call: TRBJ1-5
v_call: TRBV2
d_call: .
cdr3_nt: TGTGCCAGCAGTGGACAGCGCAATCAGCCCCAGCATTTT
cdr3_aa: CASSGQRNQPQHF

clone_size: .
j_call: TRBJ2-5
v_call: TRBV5-4
d_call: TRBD2
cdr3_nt: TGTGCCAGCAGGCGGGAGACGGAGACCCAGTACTTC
cdr3_aa: CASRRETETQYF

clone_size: .
j_call: TRBJ1-4
v_call: TRBV25-1
d_call: TRBD1
cdr3_nt: TGTGCCAGCAGTGAGGACAGGGGATTTGAAAAACTGTTTTTT
cdr3_aa: CASSEDRGFEKLFF